Listed here are 6 T cell receptor beta chains from one sample, sequenced in a study of metastatic and nonmetastatic thyroid tumors (TCRdb year 2020). No treatment had been received by any patient before thyroid surgery. To prepare the library, PCR was applied. TCRdb lists the instrument as Illumina HiSeq 4000. TCRdb trimmed public reads at Q25 via fastp, called clones via MiXCR and kept in-frame beta chains. The sample includes about 15,000 clones, with about 32% observed a single time. The leading ten clones occupy 11% of the sample. Sequencing was done on a sample of tumor tissue. The receptor source for this set is a male donor with papillary thyroid cancer or a benign thyroid nodule (not recorded which). Some clones in this sample may be carry-over from other donors' samples.

Within the sample, this clone is medium-sized. The rearrangement joins TRBV3-1 to TRBJ2-7; a possible D gene is TRBD2 (6 bases). Germline CDR1 and CDR2: LGHDT and YNNKEL (reference sequence). Between the trimmed V and J ends, which lost 1 base and 7 bases, there was a span of 14 bases. CDR3 size: 14 residues. CDR3: CASSQGARAGEQYF. In DNA, the CDR3 is TGTGCCAGCAGCCAAGGAGCCAGGGCGGGGGAGCAGTACTTC.

This clone has more than one count but fewer than ten. The genes are TRBV12-3 or TRBV12-4 and TRBJ1-5, with D unresolved. The CDR3 extends over 12 amino acids. Trimming pared 5 bases from V and 13 bases from J, leaving 15 bases between. The CDR3 protein is CASSLSNQQQHF. The CDR3 nucleotides read TGTGCCAGCAGTCTAAGCAATCAGCAACAGCATTTT.

This clone was counted a few times. The V gene is TRBV6-2 or TRBV6-3, the J gene TRBJ2-1, with 10 bases matching TRBD2. Germline V gene sequence: CDR1 MNHEY, CDR2 SVGEGT. Unmatched junction bases numbered 12, after V lost 2 bases and J lost 5 bases. The CDR3 consists of 18 residues. This CDR3 is CASSYLTSGISRDNEQFF. The CDR3 bases are TGTGCCAGCAGTTACCTCACTAGCGGGATCTCTCGCGACAATGAGCAGTTCTTC.

Details on this clone: Sequence at one end of the junction differs from germline and may be a read error. This rearrangement joins TRBV5-1 to TRBJ2-5, with D possibly being TRBD1 (6 bases). Germline CDR1 and CDR2: SGHRS and YFSETQ. CDR3 size: 13 residues. The CDR3 loop reads CASSRDNQEAQYF. In DNA, the CDR3 is TGCGCCAGCAGCCGGGACAACCAAGAGGCCCAGTACTTC.

This clone is deemed medium-sized (0.01 to 0.1%). This sequence joins TRBV3-1 and TRBJ2-7, with D tentatively TRBD1 or TRBD2 (6 bases each). The V gene lost 4 bases and the J gene lost 6 bases, with 22 bases spanning the gap. The CDR3 extends over 16 amino acids. In germline, CDR1 is LGHDT, CDR2 YNNKEL (reference sequence). This chain's CDR3 is CASSPIAALGGGEQYF. CDR3 bases: TGTGCCAGCAGCCCAATTGCTGCATTGGGGGGCGGCGAGCAGTACTTC.

In this sample, this clone is medium-sized (0.01 to 0.1%). The rearrangement joins TRBV13 to TRBJ2-2, with unresolved D. Germline V CDR1 and CDR2: PRHDT, FYEKMQ (reference sequence). Deletions cut 1 base from V and 6 bases from J, with 12 bases between. The CDR3 is 15 amino acids. CDR3 loop: CASSLARWVPGELFF. Written as DNA, the CDR3 is TGTGCCAGCAGCTTAGCCCGTTGGGTCCCCGGGGAGCTGTTTTTT.